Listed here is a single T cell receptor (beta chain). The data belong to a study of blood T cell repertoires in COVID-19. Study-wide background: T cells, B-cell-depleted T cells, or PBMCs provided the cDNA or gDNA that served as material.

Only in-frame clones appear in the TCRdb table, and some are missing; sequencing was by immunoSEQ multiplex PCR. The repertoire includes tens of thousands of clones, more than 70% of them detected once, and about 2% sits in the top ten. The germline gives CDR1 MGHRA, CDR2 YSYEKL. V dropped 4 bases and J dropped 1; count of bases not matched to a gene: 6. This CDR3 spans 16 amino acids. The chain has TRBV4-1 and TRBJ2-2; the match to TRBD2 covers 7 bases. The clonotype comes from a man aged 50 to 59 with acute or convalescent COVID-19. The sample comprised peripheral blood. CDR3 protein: CASSRGGLLNTGELFF. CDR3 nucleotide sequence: TGCGCCAGCAGCCGGGGGGGACTCCTGAACACCGGGGAGCTGTTTTTT.